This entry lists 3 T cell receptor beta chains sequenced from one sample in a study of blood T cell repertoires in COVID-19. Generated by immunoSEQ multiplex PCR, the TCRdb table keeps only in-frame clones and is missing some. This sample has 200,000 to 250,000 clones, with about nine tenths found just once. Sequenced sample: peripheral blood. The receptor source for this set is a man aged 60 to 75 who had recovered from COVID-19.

The CDR3 sequence: CASSERRGPGNTIYF. For the CDR3, the DNA is TGTGCCAGCAGTGAACGAAGGGGGCCGGGAAACACCATATATTTT. The gene calls are TRBV28 and TRBJ1-3, with TRBD1 identical over 7 bases. The V gene end was trimmed by 5 bases and the J gene end by 4 bases; junction bases not matched to a gene: 8. This CDR3 has 15 amino acids. Germline CDR1 is MDHEN and CDR2 is SYDVKM.

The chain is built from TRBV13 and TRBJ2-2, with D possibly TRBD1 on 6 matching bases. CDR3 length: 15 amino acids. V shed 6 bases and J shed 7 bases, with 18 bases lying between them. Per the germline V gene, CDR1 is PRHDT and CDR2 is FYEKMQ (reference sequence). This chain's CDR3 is CASRLNRVLGGELFF. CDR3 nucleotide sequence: TGTGCCAGCAGACTGAACAGGGTTTTGGGCGGGGAGCTGTTTTTT.

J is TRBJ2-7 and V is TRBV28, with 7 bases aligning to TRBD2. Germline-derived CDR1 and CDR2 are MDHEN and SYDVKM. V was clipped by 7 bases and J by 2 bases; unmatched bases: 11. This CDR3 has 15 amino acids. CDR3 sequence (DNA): TGTGCCAGCACCACGCCCGGGGGGTCAACCTACGAGCAGTACTTC. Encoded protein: CASTTPGGSTYEQYF.